The entry below gives a single T cell receptor beta chain sequence along with its context. The antigen this receptor binds is unknown. No much larger clone exists at a distance of one base, and base qualities are not known. Library preparation employed the immunoSEQ multiplex PCR assay. For the multiplex PCR, a mixture combining 60 forward primers for TCR Vbeta segments and 13 reverse primers for TCR Jbeta segments was used. Amplification of the CDR3 region of rearranged TCR beta genes was performed with a multiplex PCR assay on genomic DNA. On the Illumina HiSeq System, the amplified TCR beta libraries were sequenced as 87-base-pair reads. Processing in the source paper ran as follows. Across the 670 or so repertoires, a later analysis counted about 81 million unique TCR beta chains, 9 million to 14 million of which were shared by at least two donors. Raw reads were error-corrected and collapsed into unique sequences with a nearest-neighbor algorithm that merged closely related sequences to remove PCR and sequencing errors. CDR3 sequences were aligned to IMGT reference sequences to assign V, D and J gene segments. For a sequence to be retained, a match of at least six nucleotides was required to both a V gene segment and a J gene segment. Rearrangements were called productive when the CDR3 lacked stop codons and stayed in frame with V and J; all others were non-productive. CDR3 was defined according to IMGT convention as the region running from the second conserved V-encoded cysteine to the conserved J-encoded phenylalanine. Sequences without an unambiguous match to a single V gene segment were excluded from the earlier analysis of several hundred of the donors. An earlier analysis of about 600 of the donors called V segments functional above 56.7% productive rearrangements and segregating when the between-donor standard deviation exceeded 5%. A statistical classification framework was built to diagnose cytomegalovirus status from the catalog of TCR beta chain sequences. V and J gene assignment, in a later analysis, came from comparing TCR nucleotide sequences with IMGT/GENE-DB human TR gene sequences. A later analysis assigned CDR3 sequences and most-parsimonious VDJ recombination scenarios with the TCRdist pipeline. In a later analysis, each TCR beta chain was defined by its CDR3 amino acid sequence together with its V-gene family, and reads lacking a unique V-gene family were excluded. In a later analysis, fewer than 600 highly shared, low-generation-probability nucleotide sequences were removed to address suspected cross-contamination and a sequencing artifact. In a later analysis, a clonal expansion index was calculated for each public chain from normalized within-repertoire ranks of inferred template counts. Generation probabilities in a later analysis came from a VDJ recombination model fitted to out-of-frame rearrangements, and those results were checked against IGoR. In a later analysis, hypergeometric tests were used to score TCR-TCR, TCR-HLA and TCR-CMV co-occurrence, with a repertoire-size bias correction applied to TCR pairs. In a later analysis, false discovery rates were estimated by permuting HLA or CMV assignments 20 times. In a later analysis, co-occurring TCRs were grouped using DBSCAN, with TCRdist sequence similarity added in when clustering inside HLA-allele-positive subsets. Co-occurrence clustering excluded repertoires with fewer than 30,000 or more than 120,000 public chains, plus five with anomalous nucleotide sharing. Entries here come from immuneACCESS through TCRdb and include only in-frame sequences with V and J called. Some clones fail to appear in such tables; in the studies checked, an unresolved V gene covers under half of the shortfall, and the cause of the remainder is unknown. That table furnishes V, J and clone size, whereas the DNA furnished D and trimming. This sample comprises around 180,000 clones, about 72% of them detected only once. Together, the top ten hold approximately 1.4% of the sample.

This record belongs to a study of cytomegalovirus exposure and HLA in healthy donors (dated by TCRdb to between 2016 and 2019). About the study as a whole: An earlier analysis of under 600 of the donors reported roughly 270 Gb of sequence data and some 100 million unique TCR beta sequences from approximately 180 million T cells. Among approximately 370 genotyped donors of the cohort, an average of about 240,000 unique TCR beta nucleotide sequences was sequenced per donor, of which 15% to 20% were non-productive. Of the approximately 400 genotyped donors, around 81% fell in the genetic ancestry cluster associated with self-reported Caucasian donors. All discovery cohort repertoires had been generated using a single sequencing platform. In an earlier analysis of roughly 600 of the donors, high-throughput TCR beta sequencing was used to judge whether each TCR beta V gene segment behaved as functional or pseudogenic. Class I and class II HLA loci were covered by the typing at four-digit resolution. Typing coverage differed by locus: A, B, C, DRB1 and DQB1 were typed in roughly 620-630 donors, DQA1 in roughly 500, DPA1 in 600 to 610, and DPB1 in 472. A later analysis re-examined previously published TCR beta repertoires from roughly 650 donors and added high-resolution HLA genotyping to investigate patterns of TCR occurrence. A later genetic analysis used genome-wide SNP genotypes for about three fifths of the 666 donors, treating that subset as a discovery cohort. The study used immunosequencing to profile the T cell repertoires of some 600 subjects and linked those repertoires to cytomegalovirus serostatus. About 280 gigabases of sequencing data and tens of millions of unique TCR sequences made up an early release that covered under 750 HLA-typed donors. Rather than drawing on any new phenotypic data, the later analysis identified candidate immune exposures from TCR beta sequences and the way those sequences occurred across donors. A separate validation cohort of approximately 120 different subjects was used in addition to the roughly 700-subject first cohort. Donor age, sex, ethnicity and CMV serostatus were compiled alongside the repertoire data. A few DR-DQ haplotypes were treated as single units for association and clustering because of strong linkage in the cohort. High-throughput TCR immunosequencing, statistical association of individual TCRs with disease status, and machine learning were combined to predict cytomegalovirus infection status. The study aimed to test whether cataloging public T cell receptors could reveal signatures of past pathogen exposure.

Broad study findings and their caveats: A cluster of highly shared sequence variants was judged likely to be a technical artifact of the sequencing pipeline. An earlier analysis of several hundred of the donors showed that most TCR beta V segments appeared in productive rearrangements either about 90% or about 30% of the time, which broadly matched IMGT annotations. The study gave a list of under 200 TCR beta chains associated with cytomegalovirus. The authors suggested that the approach could potentially be extended to other disease states and immunological phenotypes. A later genetic analysis reported fewer N-insertions in productive TCRs among donors in an Asian-associated ancestry cluster than the approximately 670-donor mean. The cohort was sequenced for TCR beta chains only, and without alpha or paired-chain data the features that could be detected were limited. A later genetic analysis associated a missense DCLRE1C variant with V-gene and J-gene trimming of TCR beta chains, and an independent cohort replicated the association. A further reported finding was that TCR beta sequences accurately predicted the HLA-A and HLA-B alleles for most subjects in the first cohort. Most TCR sequences were seen in very few donors, while some public TCRs were found in many individuals. Cytomegalovirus status was reported to be diagnosed by the classifier with high specificity and sensitivity in both the original and validation cohorts. A later analysis reported that several top co-occurrence clusters appeared linked to parvovirus B19, influenza, CMV and Epstein-Barr virus. Because HLA typing was missing for some donors at each locus, association tests included only the typed subset. Because counts were too low, seventeen rarely observed V segments, including chromosome 9 orphons, were left out of the earlier analysis of a few hundred of the donors. A later analysis found that most CMV-associated TCR beta chains appeared HLA-restricted, with HLA associations seemingly driven largely by CMV exposure. Some IMGT-functional V segments, including TRBV6-2 and TRBV6-3, could not be told apart with the 87-base-pair reads, so those segments were excluded. When HLA alleles, especially DR and DQ, strongly co-occurred, TCR associations were difficult to assign to individual alleles. For the cohort, immune exposure information was limited to CMV serostatus. According to a later analysis, TCR association rates differed among HLA loci, with DRB1 alleles showing the most associated TCRs and HLA-C alleles showing the fewest. Roughly uniform sequencing depth across donors was assumed in presence/absence analyses, although this assumption may not hold. Correlated functional status among segregating V segments might reflect linkage disequilibrium, but an unknown experimental factor could not be ruled out. In vitro tests confirmed that a few of the cytomegalovirus-associated TCR beta chains recognize cytomegalovirus antigens. In a later analysis, HLA-associated TCR beta chains showed more clonal expansion and lower generation probabilities than non-associated chains that were equally common. At a false discovery rate of 0.05, a later analysis linked roughly 17,000 TCR beta sequences to specific HLA alleles.

Sequences SQVTM (CDR1) and ANQGSEA (CDR2) are obtained from the germline V gene. The CDR3 runs 13 residues from the cysteine to the phenylalanine. Kept here is only the CDR3 DNA, which spans 39 bases and is read in frame from base 1. The germline V and J ends show losses of 4 bases and 8 bases respectively, and no gene match explains 7 bases of the junction. The cohort was made up of around 720 healthy bone marrow donors. Cohort members were all nominally healthy when sampled, although unrecorded immune exposures were likely present. The donor was CMV seronegative and belonged to the group of around 400 seronegative cohort members. Each donor provided a peripheral blood sample, and peripheral blood mononuclear cells were used for TCR beta sequencing. The Qiagen DNeasy Blood Extraction Kit was used to extract genomic DNA from the blood cell samples.

Material: PBMCs. The clonotype originates from a girl aged 10 to 17 in good health and CMV-seronegative. The sequence joins TRBV29-1 to TRBJ1-1, and 10 bases in between align with TRBD1. The DNA reads TGCAGCGTTGGCCGGGACAGGGGTGGAGAAGCTTTCTTT. It codes for CSVGRDRGGEAFF.